Following are 12 T cell receptor beta chains from one sample sequenced in a study of blood T cell repertoires in COVID-19. The repertoire was sequenced with immunoSEQ multiplex PCR; TCRdb's copy has only in-frame clones and lacks some. The table records 60,000 to 70,000 clones, around 88% of them present only once. Material: peripheral blood. These receptor sequences come from a woman of 80 years or more with active COVID-19.

The chain employs TRBV11-3 and TRBJ2-2, with D uncertain. V was cut by 2 bases and J by 5 bases, with 9 bases left in between. Germline V CDR1 and CDR2: SGHNT, YENEEA. This CDR3 comprises 14 residues. The CDR3 is CASSLYSNTGELFF. CDR3 nucleotides: TGTGCCAGCAGCTTATACAGTAATACCGGGGAGCTGTTTTTT.

The genes are TRBV15 and TRBJ2-7; 7 positions agree with TRBD1. The germline CDR1 and CDR2 sequences are LNHNV and YYDKDF (reference sequence). The CDR3 covers 13 residues. J gave up 5 bases and V 6 bases, and 7 bases lay outside the gene matches. CDR3 residues: CATSRQGSDEQYF. DNA of the CDR3: TGTGCCACCAGTAGACAGGGCAGCGACGAGCAGTACTTC. Filled out from reference TRBV15 and TRBJ2-7, the complete variable domain reads DAMVIQNPRYQVTQFGKPVTLSCSQTLNHNVMYWYQQKSSQAPKLLFHYYDKDFNNEADTPDNFQSRRPNTSFCFLDIRSPGLGDTAMYLCATSRQGSDEQYFGPGTRLTVT.

This chain uses TRBV30 with TRBJ2-2; D is uncertain. The germline V gene encodes CDR1 GTSNPN and CDR2 SVGIG (reference sequence). V gave up 0 bases and J gave up 1 base, with 6 bases separating them. This CDR3 region has 14 residues. The CDR3 here is CAWSVPGNTGELFF. CDR3 nucleotides: TGTGCCTGGAGTGTACCCGGGAACACCGGGGAGCTGTTTTTT. The variable domain in full, with the rest retrieved from reference TRBV30 and TRBJ2-2, is SQTIHQWPATLVQPVGSPLSLECTVEGTSNPNLYWYRQAAGRGLQLLFYSVGIGQISSEVPQNLSASRPQDRQFILSSKKLLLSDSGFYLCAWSVPGNTGELFFGEGSRLTVL.

The gene calls are TRBV21-1 and TRBJ1-5; the table's D call of TRBD1 was not tested on the DNA. TRBV21-1 is a documented pseudogene. CDR3 length equals 17 residues. The CDR3 loop reads CASSPNRDRGSGQPQHF. The CDR3 region has the DNA TGTGCCAGCAGTCCAAATCGGGACAGGGGATCGGGGCAGCCCCAGCATTTT.

The V and J genes are TRBV19 and TRBJ2-4, with TRBD2 as a possible D gene (6 bases). The V gene's germline CDR1 is LNHDA and CDR2 SQIVND (reference sequence). The CDR3 sequence is 16 residues long. V gave up 7 bases and J gave up 1 base, with 17 bases separating them. CDR3 sequence: CASTMAWGVAKNIQYF. CDR3 DNA: TGTGCCAGTACCATGGCTTGGGGGGTGGCCAAAAACATTCAGTACTTC.

The table lists this clone with a few counts. In the same sample, other DNA sequences code for this CDR3. The J gene is TRBJ1-1, the V gene TRBV4-1; D call uncertain. Trimming removed 2 bases at V and 0 bases at J, with 4 bases between. Germline V lookup: CDR1 MGHRA, CDR2 YSYEKL. The CDR3 loop spans 13 amino acids. The CDR3 DNA sequence: TGCGCCAGCAGCCAATCCGTGAACACTGAAGCTTTCTTT. Protein product: CASSQSVNTEAFF.

The CDR3 loop reads CASTPGQRVNSPLHF. The CDR3, as DNA: TGTGCCAGCACCCCGGGACAGCGAGTTAATTCACCCCTCCACTTT. The genes are TRBV4-2 and TRBJ1-6, with 7 bases aligning to TRBD1. With 7 bases clipped from V and 6 bases from J, the junction kept 9 bases outside the gene matches. The length of the CDR3 is 15 residues. CDR1 and CDR2 (germline): LGHNA, YNFKEQ.

The chain is built from TRBV10-1 and TRBJ2-3; D unclear. Trimming took 5 bases from V and 5 from J, leaving 17 bases between them. Germline V gene sequence: CDR1 WNHNN, CDR2 SYGVQD (reference sequence). The CDR3 spans 15 residues. The CDR3 nucleotides read TGCGCCAGCAGTTCTACTTCCAACGGAGTAGATACGCAGTATTTT. Amino acid sequence: CASSSTSNGVDTQYF.

The V and J genes are TRBV7-9 and TRBJ2-7; D possibly corresponds to TRBD1 (5 bases). The germline gives CDR1 SEHNR, CDR2 FQNEAQ (reference sequence). This CDR3 has 13 residues. V lost 10 bases and J lost 3, with 16 bases in between. CDR3 sequence reads: CATSTSGNYEQYF. The CDR3 nucleotides read TGTGCCACCAGTACCTCAGGGAACTACGAGCAGTACTTC.

The rearrangement links TRBV30 to TRBJ1-5; D not resolved. The germline V gene encodes CDR1 GTSNPN and CDR2 SVGIG (reference sequence). The CDR3 is 15 residues long. Deletions cut 2 bases from V and 1 base from J, with 12 bases between. The CDR3 is CAWSRDFGSNQPQHF. CDR3 bases: TGTGCCTGGAGTCGAGACTTCGGGAGCAATCAGCCCCAGCATTTT. The whole variable domain, remainder taken from reference TRBV30 and TRBJ1-5, is SQTIHQWPATLVQPVGSPLSLECTVEGTSNPNLYWYRQAAGRGLQLLFYSVGIGQISSEVPQNLSASRPQDRQFILSSKKLLLSDSGFYLCAWSRDFGSNQPQHFGDGTRLSIL.

The V gene is TRBV11-3, the J gene TRBJ2-2; no definite D call. Germline V gene data show CDR1 as SGHNT and CDR2 as YENEEA. V was pared by 0 bases and J by 4 bases, with 6 bases between. This CDR3 has 14 residues. The CDR3 protein is CASSLDASTGELFF. The CDR3 DNA sequence: TGTGCCAGCAGCTTAGATGCTAGCACCGGGGAGCTGTTTTTT.

Here the CDR3 DNA reads TGTGCCACCAGCAGAGAACCAGGGACTAATGAAAAACTGTTTTTT. It yields the protein CATSREPGTNEKLFF. The chain has TRBV15 and TRBJ1-4; D might be TRBD1 (5 bases). From germline, CDR1 is LNHNV and CDR2 YYDKDF (reference sequence). V was trimmed by 0 bases and J by 2 bases, leaving 7 bases between them. This CDR3 has 15 residues.